This is a list of T cell receptor beta chains from one sample in a study of CD8 T cells in ankylosing spondylitis. TCRdb used MiXCR to reprocess the 5' RACE reads, holding one entry per CDR3 protein. The data contain some 140,000 distinct CDR3 sequences, roughly 17% of them singletons. The source material was blood, either unsorted or a sorted T cell fraction (not recorded which). These receptors originate from a male donor with ankylosing spondylitis. Each CDR3 is given with its conserved first and last residue. Fields, in order: J gene, D gene, V gene, clone size, CDR3 protein, CDR3 DNA. The D gene is left open where the match is weak. Size is stated for part of the rows, as once, few or many counts, or as a class when the clone is expanded.

J: TRBJ2-7
D: TRBD1
V: TRBV6-1
size: .
CDR3: CASSDPRTGTPYEQYF
DNA: TGTGCCAGCAGTGATCCCCGGACAGGGACCCCCTACGAGCAGTACTTC

J: TRBJ2-5
D: TRBD2
V: TRBV29-1
size: .
CDR3: CSIREREASQETQYF
DNA: TGCAGCATAAGAGAGCGGGAGGCTTCCCAAGAGACCCAGTACTTC

J: TRBJ1-4
D: .
V: TRBV12-3/TRBV12-4
size: .
CDR3: CASSPPGAKLFF
DNA: TGTGCCAGCAGTCCCCCGGGGGCGAAACTGTTTTTT

J: TRBJ1-2
D: .
V: TRBV4-1
size: .
CDR3: CASSQEKHHSGYTF
DNA: TGCGCCAGCAGCCAAGAAAAACACCATTCTGGCTACACCTTC

J: TRBJ1-4
D: .
V: TRBV5-5
size: .
CDR3: CASSLIGSEKLFF
DNA: TGTGCCAGCAGCTTGATCGGAAGCGAAAAACTGTTTTTT

J: TRBJ2-3
D: TRBD1
V: TRBV10-1
size: few
CDR3: CARWTGLADTQYF
DNA: TGCGCCAGGTGGACAGGGCTGGCAGATACGCAGTATTTT

J: TRBJ2-7
D: TRBD1
V: TRBV3-1
size: few
CDR3: CASSQEGRGQISYEQYF
DNA: TGTGCCAGCAGCCAAGAAGGTCGGGGACAGATCTCCTACGAGCAGTACTTC

J: TRBJ2-7
D: .
V: TRBV5-1
size: many
CDR3: CASSLFYEQYF
DNA: TGCGCCAGCAGCTTGTTTTACGAGCAGTACTTC

J: TRBJ2-2
D: .
V: TRBV18
size: few
CDR3: CASSPPAGRNTGELFF
DNA: TGTGCCAGCTCACCACCGGCGGGCAGGAACACCGGGGAGCTGTTTTTT

J: TRBJ2-3
D: .
V: TRBV2
size: .
CDR3: CASITGHTQYF
DNA: TGTGCCAGCATAACCGGGCATACGCAGTATTTT

J: TRBJ2-1
D: TRBD2
V: TRBV20-1
size: few
CDR3: CSAWTSGNSYNEQFF
DNA: TGCAGTGCTTGGACTAGCGGAAACTCCTACAATGAGCAGTTCTTC

J: TRBJ1-1
D: .
V: TRBV29-1
size: .
CDR3: CSVAATGQENTEAFF
DNA: TGCAGCGTTGCGGCTACGGGGCAAGAGAACACTGAAGCTTTCTTT

J: TRBJ2-1
D: .
V: TRBV12-3/TRBV12-4
size: few
CDR3: CASRGSYNEQFF
DNA: TGTGCCAGCAGAGGGTCCTACAATGAGCAGTTCTTC

J: TRBJ2-7
D: TRBD2
V: TRBV5-1
size: few
CDR3: CASSFEREVEQYF
DNA: TGCGCCAGCAGCTTCGAGCGGGAGGTCGAGCAGTACTTC